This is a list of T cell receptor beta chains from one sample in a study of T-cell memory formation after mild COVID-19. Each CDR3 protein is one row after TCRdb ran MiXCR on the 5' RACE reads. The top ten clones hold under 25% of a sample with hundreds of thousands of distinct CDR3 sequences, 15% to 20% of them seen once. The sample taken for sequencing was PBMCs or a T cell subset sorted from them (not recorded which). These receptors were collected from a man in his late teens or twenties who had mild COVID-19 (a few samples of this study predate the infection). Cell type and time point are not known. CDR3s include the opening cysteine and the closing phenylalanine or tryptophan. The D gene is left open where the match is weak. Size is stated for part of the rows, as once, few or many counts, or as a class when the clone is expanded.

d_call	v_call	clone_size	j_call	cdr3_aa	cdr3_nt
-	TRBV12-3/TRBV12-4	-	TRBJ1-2	CASSPFGTGGNGYTF	TGTGCCAGCAGTCCATTCGGGACGGGGGGCAACGGCTACACCTTC
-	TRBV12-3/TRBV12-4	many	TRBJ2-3	CASTLRDTQYF	TGTGCCAGCACCCTTAGGGATACGCAGTATTTT
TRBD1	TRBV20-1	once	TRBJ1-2	CSAPRQGARGYTF	TGCAGTGCTCCTCGACAGGGGGCTCGGGGCTACACCTTC
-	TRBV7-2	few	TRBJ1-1	CASSSGTSNTEAFF	TGTGCCAGCAGCTCCGGGACAAGCAACACTGAAGCTTTCTTT
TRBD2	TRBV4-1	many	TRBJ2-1	CASSQDKASGRGRDNEQFF	TGCGCCAGCAGCCAAGATAAGGCTAGCGGGCGGGGGAGAGACAATGAGCAGTTCTTC
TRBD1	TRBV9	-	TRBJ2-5	CASSVDRGLETQYF	TGTGCCAGCAGCGTGGACAGGGGGCTCGAGACCCAGTACTTC
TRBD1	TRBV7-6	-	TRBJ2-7	CASSFGQGGHEQYF	TGTGCCAGCAGCTTCGGACAGGGCGGTCACGAGCAGTACTTC
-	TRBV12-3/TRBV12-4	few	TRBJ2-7	CASSLVGTSDEQYF	TGTGCCAGCAGTTTAGTAGGGACATCCGACGAGCAGTACTTC
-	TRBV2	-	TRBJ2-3	CASRASGASWTDTQYF	TGTGCCAGCAGAGCCTCTGGGGCTAGCTGGACAGATACGCAGTATTTT
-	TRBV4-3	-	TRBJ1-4	CASSQDMAGGEKLFF	TGCGCCAGCAGCCAAGATATGGCCGGCGGAGAAAAACTGTTTTTT
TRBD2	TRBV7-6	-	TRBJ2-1	CASSLSGALNEQFF	TGTGCCAGCAGCTTAAGCGGGGCCCTCAATGAGCAGTTCTTC
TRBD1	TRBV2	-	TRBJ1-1	CASRTGDSNTEAFF	TGTGCCAGCCGGACAGGCGACTCGAACACTGAAGCTTTCTTT
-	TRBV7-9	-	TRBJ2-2	CASREGMNTGELFF	TGTGCCAGCAGGGAAGGGATGAACACCGGGGAGCTGTTTTTT
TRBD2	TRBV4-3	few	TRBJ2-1	CASSRGGGNEQFF	TGCGCCAGCAGCCGCGGGGGGGGTAATGAGCAGTTCTTC
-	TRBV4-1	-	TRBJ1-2	CASSQGSSLTFYGYTF	TGCGCCAGCAGCCAAGGCTCCTCCTTAACGTTCTATGGCTACACCTTC
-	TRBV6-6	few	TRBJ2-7	CASSSALGDGSYEQYF	TGTGCCAGCAGTTCAGCCCTAGGGGATGGGTCCTACGAGCAGTACTTC
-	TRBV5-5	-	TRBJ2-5	CASSLFRTSIQETQYF	TGTGCCAGCAGCTTGTTTAGGACATCGATACAAGAGACCCAGTACTTC
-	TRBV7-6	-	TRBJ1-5	CASSLEWGARQPQHF	TGTGCCAGCAGCTTAGAGTGGGGGGCACGACAGCCCCAGCATTTT